This TCR beta chain derives from a study of tumor-infiltrating lymphocytes in primary liver carcinoma. Study-wide context: Tumors, staged T1-T3 N0M0, spanned 4.2 to 10 cm. Study outcomes and limitations: Tumor samples exhibited a significantly greater top-250-clone fraction than blood samples (p = 0.039).

Unsorted whole blood supplied the RNA, and germline DNA was extracted too. Patients were treatment-naive with chronic HBV infection. This CDR3 has 15 residues. With V trimmed by 5 bases and J by 6 bases, 12 bases remained unmatched. This clonotype was seen only a few times. Its antigen is as yet unknown. Researchers generated TCR beta cDNA from approximately 500 ng of total RNA, relying on a constant-region primer. Library construction for TCR beta comprised three nested multiplex PCR rounds performed with slightly modified ARM-PCR. The study ran its first two PCR rounds for roughly 11 cycles each, using TRBV1-TRBV30 forward primers and a C-beta reverse primer. TCRdb reanalysed the multiplex PCR reads using MiXCR and keeps one entry per CDR3 protein. The sample lists about 310,000 distinct CDR3 sequences; around three fifths were seen once.

This TCR came from a woman in her twenties or thirties with primary liver carcinoma and hepatitis B virus infection. The source material was peripheral blood. The rearrangement joins TRBV12-3 or TRBV12-4 to TRBJ2-5; 7 bases are a match to TRBD2. Written as DNA, the CDR3 is TGTGCCAGCAGTGGTAGTCGGGCGGGAGCAAAGACCCAGTACTTC. The encoded protein is CASSGSRAGAKTQYF.